The 23 T cell receptor beta chains given below trace back to one sample, sequenced in a study of molecular identifiers for immune sequencing clone quantification. TCRdb fed the PCR reads into MiXCR, producing one record per CDR3 protein. Of nearly 650,000 distinct CDR3 sequences listed, approximately 24% are singletons. Sequenced material: naive CD8+ T cells from blood, with Jurkat cell RNA spiked in. Subset of the sample: FACS-sorted CD8+CD4-CCR7+CD45RA+ naive T cells. The receptors come from a human donor in good health. Some libraries in this study had Jurkat cell RNA spiked in.

This clonotype was counted once. A read error may account for a junction end that differs from germline. The chain uses TRBV5-4 and TRBJ2-3, with 11 bases lining up with TRBD2. The germline gives CDR1 SGHNT, CDR2 YYREEE (reference sequence). This CDR3 region has 16 residues. The chain's CDR3 is CARSSIAGGLPDTPYF. The CDR3 DNA sequence: TGTGCCCGCAGCTCCATAGCGGGGGGGCTCCCAGATACGCCGTATTTT. The full variable domain, with the rest looked up from reference TRBV5-4 and TRBJ2-3, is ETGVTQSPTHLIKTRGQQVTLRCSSQSGHNTVSWYQQALGQGPQFIFQYYREEENGRGNFPPRFSGLQFPNYSSELNVNALELDDSALYLCARSSIAGGLPDTPYFGPGTRLTVL.

This clonotype was found a few times. This rearrangement joins TRBV14 to TRBJ1-1; TRBD1 aligns across 7 bases. This CDR3 contains 16 residues. The trim removed 1 base at V and 5 bases at J, leaving 10 bases unmatched. From germline, CDR1 is SGHDN and CDR2 FVKESK. CDR3 coding DNA: TGTGCCAGCAGCCAAGCTGACAGGGCCCTCGGGACTGAAGCTTTCTTT. It yields the protein CASSQADRALGTEAFF.

The gene calls are TRBV19 and TRBJ2-1; maybe TRBD2 (6 bases). The CDR3 consists of 15 residues. From germline, CDR1 is LNHDA and CDR2 SQIVND (reference sequence). Trimming took 10 bases from V and 0 from J, leaving 16 bases between them. The CDR3 DNA sequence: TGTGCCACCCGCTCTGGGACTCACTCCTACAATGAGCAGTTCTTC. Residues: CATRSGTHSYNEQFF.

This clonotype was seen a few times. This chain joins TRBV4-1 and TRBJ2-7; no clear D gene. Per the germline V gene, CDR1 is MGHRA and CDR2 is YSYEKL. Trimming cost V 0 bases and J 1 base, with 7 bases left between them. CDR3 length: 14 residues. CDR3 in DNA: TGCGCCAGCAGCCAAGATGTCAGATCCTACGAGCAGTACTTC. Translating it yields CASSQDVRSYEQYF.

This chain uses TRBV6-1 with TRBJ1-5; D is ambiguous. V gave up 4 bases and J gave up 3 bases, with 16 bases separating them. CDR3 length: 16 residues. The germline V gene encodes CDR1 MNHNS and CDR2 SASEGT. CDR3 protein: CASSGPRGGLNQPQHF. CDR3 in DNA: TGTGCCAGCAGTGGGCCTCGCGGCGGGCTCAATCAGCCCCAGCATTTT.

The chain has TRBV7-9 and TRBJ2-7, with 8 bases fitting TRBD1. Trimming cost V 5 bases and J 6 bases; bases outside gene matches: 27. The CDR3 totals 20 residues. The germline gives CDR1 SEHNR, CDR2 FQNEAQ (reference sequence). In DNA form, the CDR3 reads TGTGCCAGCAGCACAACAAGGACAGGGTTACTAGCTCGGGGAGGACCCGAGCAGTACTTC. It is translated as CASSTTRTGLLARGGPEQYF.

On this clonotype itself: One end of the junction is discordant with germline, which a read error may explain. This rearrangement joins TRBV29-1 to TRBJ1-4, with D possibly TRBD1 on 6 matching bases. From germline, CDR1 is SQVTM and CDR2 ANQGSEA. The CDR3 contains 12 residues. Here the CDR3 DNA reads TGCCGCGTTGCGGAGGGGGGCGAGCACCTGTTTTTT. The encoded protein is CRVAEGGEHLFF.

In this sample, this clonotype turned up a few times. CDR3 bases: TGTGCCAGCAGTTTTTCCCCGGGGGGATACGAGCAGTACTTC. This encodes CASSFSPGGYEQYF. The rearrangement uses TRBV12-3 or TRBV12-4 and TRBJ2-7; TRBD2 aligns across 7 bases. V dropped 3 bases and J dropped 4; count of bases not matched to a gene: 6. CDR3 length: 14 amino acids.

This clonotype was detected many times. This sequence joins TRBV2 and TRBJ2-7; tentative D call: TRBD1 (6 bases). V was shortened by 4 bases and J by 2 bases, with 12 bases between the two germline ends. The CDR3 is made up of 14 amino acids. From germline, CDR1 is SNHLY and CDR2 FYNNEI. In DNA, the CDR3 is TGTGCCAGCAGTGTGGGGACACTAACCTACGAGCAGTACTTC. Translated: CASSVGTLTYEQYF.

This clonotype has only a few counts. The chain uses TRBV9 and TRBJ2-1; D is ambiguous. Germline CDR1 reads SGDLS; CDR2 reads YYNGEE. CDR3 length equals 17 residues. The germline V and J ends were trimmed by 0 bases and 0 bases, with 13 bases remaining between them. The CDR3 DNA follows: TGTGCCAGCAGCGTAGGTGGGATCCCGAGCTCCTACAATGAGCAGTTCTTC. It encodes CASSVGGIPSSYNEQFF.

This clonotype was observed a few times. The V gene is TRBV30, the J gene TRBJ2-1; 7 positions match TRBD1. CDR3 length: 14 residues. V was clipped by 2 bases and J by 2 bases; unmatched bases: 3. Per germline, CDR1 GTSNPN and CDR2 SVGIG (reference sequence). In DNA, the CDR3 is TGTGCCTGGAGTCACGGGACAGCCTACAATGAGCAGTTCTTC. It yields the protein CAWSHGTAYNEQFF.

This clonotype has at least ten counts. J is TRBJ1-1 and V is TRBV27; a possible D gene is TRBD1 (6 bases). Germline V gene data show CDR1 as MNHEY and CDR2 as SMNVEV (reference sequence). V was shortened by 5 bases and J by 4 bases, with 17 bases between the two germline ends. The CDR3 runs 15 residues. The CDR3 DNA follows: TGTGCCAGCAGTCCCCGCCCCAGGGGACGCACTGAAGCTTTCTTT. Amino acid sequence: CASSPRPRGRTEAFF.

About this clonotype itself: Germline is not matched at one junction end, which may reflect a read error. The V and J genes are TRBV5-3 and TRBJ2-3; 14 bases are a match to TRBD2. TRBV5-3 is sorted into the ORF group, with uncertain function. This CDR3 has 19 amino acids. As DNA, the CDR3 is TGTGCCAGCAGCTTTTGGACTAGCGGGGGGAGTTCACACACAGATACGCAGTATTTT. Translating gives CASSFWTSGGSSHTDTQYF.

This clonotype has only a few counts. V is TRBV7-3 and J is TRBJ1-3, with 9 nucleotides matching TRBD1. V lost 2 bases and J lost 4; bases outside the gene matches: 9. Germline V gives CDR1 SGHTA, CDR2 FQGTGA. The CDR3 has 17 amino acids. This chain's CDR3 is CASSLEGQGLPGNTIYF. As DNA, the CDR3 is TGTGCCAGCAGCTTAGAGGGACAGGGATTGCCGGGAAACACCATATATTTT.

There are many counts of this clonotype. J is TRBJ2-3 and V is TRBV3-1; 8 nucleotides line up with TRBD1. V was pared by 0 bases and J by 13 bases, with 15 bases of the junction left unmatched. The CDR3 is 16 amino acids. Germline V gene sequence: CDR1 LGHDT, CDR2 YNNKEL (reference sequence). Here the CDR3 reads CASSQDSWEDRGKEYF. In DNA, the CDR3 is TGTGCCAGCAGCCAAGATTCCTGGGAAGACAGGGGAAAGGAGTATTTT.

To note about this clonotype: One base away lies a much larger clone, so this may be a sequencing read error. V usage is TRBV7-9 and J usage is TRBJ2-3, with TRBD1 matching over 9 bases. The germline gives CDR1 SEHNR, CDR2 FQNEAQ (reference sequence). This CDR3 contains 15 residues. This CDR3 reads CASSQGDREPDAQYF. The CDR3 DNA reads as TGTGCCAGCAGCCAGGGGGACAGGGAACCAGATGCGCAGTATTTT.

This clonotype was seen many times. The chain is built from TRBV15 and TRBJ1-2; D is unclear. Deletions cut 1 base from V and 3 bases from J, with 12 bases between. The CDR3 runs to 15 residues. The germline CDR1 and CDR2 sequences are LNHNV and YYDKDF (reference sequence). The CDR3 DNA reads TGTGCCACCAGCAGAGTTTCCTCTCTCGACTATGGCTACACCTTC. This translates into CATSRVSSLDYGYTF. Together with reference TRBV15 and TRBJ1-2, the CDR3 gives the full variable domain: DAMVIQNPRYQVTQFGKPVTLSCSQTLNHNVMYWYQQKSSQAPKLLFHYYDKDFNNEADTPDNFQSRRPNTSFCFLDIRSPGLGDTAMYLCATSRVSSLDYGYTFGSGTRLTVV.

This clonotype was found many times. The junction and the germline gene differ at one end; a read error may be behind it. This chain connects TRBV19 to TRBJ2-7, with 8 nucleotides matching TRBD2. Germline CDR1 reads LNHDA; CDR2 reads SQIVND (reference sequence). The CDR3 extends over 14 amino acids. In DNA form, the CDR3 reads TGTGCCAGCAGTACGGGAGGGGGCTCCTACGAGCAGTACTTC. Amino acids: CASSTGGGSYEQYF. The whole variable domain, remainder taken from reference TRBV19 and TRBJ2-7, is DGGITQSPKYLFRKEGQNVTLSCEQNLNHDAMYWYRQDPGQGLRLIYYSQIVNDFQKGDIAEGYSVSREKKESFPLTVTSAQKNPTAFYLCASSTGGGSYEQYFGPGTRLTVT.

In the case of this clonotype: The junction and the germline gene differ at one end; a read error may be behind it. J is TRBJ2-7 and V is TRBV6-2 or TRBV6-3; the match to TRBD1 covers 9 bases. In germline, CDR1 is MNHEY, CDR2 SVGEGT. The CDR3 runs to 15 residues. The CDR3 loop is CASGTGRRGSFEQYF. The CDR3 nucleotides are TGTGCCAGTGGGACAGGGCGGCGCGGCTCCTTCGAGCAGTACTTC.

The sample holds a few counts of this clonotype. The chain uses TRBV30 and TRBJ1-4; TRBD1 is a possible D gene (5 bases). Deletions cut 5 bases from V and 6 bases from J, with 16 bases between. The germline CDR1 and CDR2 sequences are GTSNPN and SVGIG (reference sequence). This CDR3 is 14 amino acids long. The CDR3 bases are TGTGCCTGGGGGCATGGGACGGGTTATGAAAAACTGTTTTTT. Encoded protein: CAWGHGTGYEKLFF.

This clonotype was picked up many times. The chain recombines TRBV28 with TRBJ1-5, with D tentatively TRBD1 (6 bases). The CDR3 is 13 residues long. CDR1 and CDR2 from the germline V gene are MDHEN and SYDVKM. Trimming took off 3 bases at V and 6 bases at J, with 9 bases between the two ends. The CDR3 nucleotides are TGTGCCAGCAGTTTCGGGGGGCTTCAGCCCCAGCATTTT. The encoded protein is CASSFGGLQPQHF.

This clonotype has a count of ten or more. This chain uses TRBV29-1 with TRBJ2-7, with a weak D call TRBD2 (6 bases). The CDR3 totals 12 residues. V gave up 4 bases and J gave up 1 base, with 8 bases separating them. Germline V gives CDR1 SQVTM, CDR2 ANQGSEA. The CDR3 sequence: CSVVRGSYEQYF. CDR3 in DNA: TGCAGCGTTGTGCGGGGATCCTACGAGCAGTACTTC.

The rearrangement joins TRBV19 to TRBJ2-7, with unresolved D. This CDR3 is 14 amino acids long. From germline, CDR1 is LNHDA and CDR2 SQIVND (reference sequence). Trimming took off 3 bases at V and 4 bases at J, with 13 bases between the two ends. The CDR3 is CASSIGPLTYEQYF. DNA for the CDR3: TGTGCCAGTAGTATCGGCCCCCTCACTTACGAGCAGTACTTC.